The 4 T cell receptor beta chains in this list originate from one sample, sequenced in a study of T cell clones after liver transplantation. Produced via immunoSEQ multiplex PCR; TCRdb's table is partial and in-frame only. This repertoire shows roughly 67,000 clones, 80% to 95% found once; its top ten account for approximately 0.96%. This material consisted of CD4+ T cells from blood, taken less than 26 months after liver transplant. Receptor source: a human patient who received a liver transplant. T cells may partly derive from the graft donor.

The chain combines TRBV7-2 with TRBJ2-2; D might be TRBD1 (6 bases). Trimming removed 6 bases at V and 8 bases at J, with 19 bases between. CDR1 SGHTA and CDR2 FQGNSA come from the germline V gene. The CDR3 consists of 15 residues. CDR3 DNA: TGTGCCAGCAGACTCGGACAGATAACAATTGGGGAGCTGTTTTTT. Residues: CASRLGQITIGELFF.

The chain links TRBV28 to TRBJ2-2; 7 nucleotides align to TRBD2. CDR1 and CDR2 from the germline V gene are MDHEN and SYDVKM. Unmatched junction bases numbered 10, after V lost 6 bases and J lost 6 bases. The CDR3 extends over 15 amino acids. The CDR3 coding sequence is TGTGCCAGCAGCCCAGGACTAGGTTCCGCCGGGGAGCTGTTTTTT. Encoded protein: CASSPGLGSAGELFF. The whole variable domain, filled in from reference TRBV28 and TRBJ2-2, reads DVKVTQSSRYLVKRTGEKVFLECVQDMDHENMFWYRQDPGLGLRLIYFSYDVKMKEKGDIPEGYSVSREKKERFSLILESASTNQTSMYLCASSPGLGSAGELFFGEGSRLTVL.

The chain combines TRBV29-1 with TRBJ2-2; unclear D gene. V lost 4 bases and J lost 0, with 9 bases in between. The CDR3 has 14 residues. Germline V CDR1 and CDR2: SQVTM, ANQGSEA. The CDR3 nucleotides are TGCAGCGTTGTGCGGCACGCGAACACCGGGGAGCTGTTTTTT. It yields the protein CSVVRHANTGELFF.

The V and J genes are TRBV7-6 and TRBJ2-3; D may be TRBD2 (6 bases). V lost 5 bases and J lost 5, with 14 bases in between. Germline-derived CDR1 and CDR2 are SGHVS and FNYEAQ. The CDR3 consists of 14 residues. For the CDR3, the DNA is TGTGCCAGCAGCCAGGACCCGCGGGGAGATACGCAGTATTTT. Translating it yields CASSQDPRGDTQYF.